The 7 T cell receptor beta chains below come from one sample, sequenced in a study of blood T cell repertoires in COVID-19 (TCRdb year 2020). The library was prepared using the immunoSEQ multiplex PCR assay. TCRdb retrieved this table from immuneACCESS and kept in-frame rearrangements only. Not all clones are present; in checked studies, unresolved V genes account for under half, and no reason is known for the remainder. The sample table lists about 80,000 clones, about four fifths of them with a count of one. The top ten clonotypes cover roughly 15% of the sample. The sequencing input was peripheral blood. Source of these receptors: a human donor in a cohort sampled during active COVID-19.

The chain uses TRBV5-1 and TRBJ2-7; no reliable D call. CDR1 and CDR2 (germline): SGHRS, YFSETQ. This CDR3 region has 12 residues. V was clipped by 0 bases and J by 5 bases, with 6 bases between them. The CDR3 loop reads CASSLDLDEQYV. Written as DNA, the CDR3 is TGCGCCAGCAGCTTGGACCTAGACGAGCAGTACGTC.

The chain uses TRBV30 and TRBJ1-5, with D possibly being TRBD1 (6 bases). Trimming shortened V by 5 bases and J by 7 bases, and 18 bases separated the two germline ends. Germline CDR1 GTSNPN, CDR2 SVGIG (reference sequence). CDR3 size: 14 residues. The CDR3 region is CAWSEGGGRQPQHF. The DNA for the CDR3 is TGTGCCTGGTCCGAGGGGGGGGGAAGGCAGCCCCAGCATTTT.

The table lists this clone with many counts. The rearrangement links TRBV27 to TRBJ2-7, with 7 positions matching TRBD1. Germline trimming cut 4 bases from V and 3 bases from J; bases unmatched to any gene: 6. Germline CDR1 MNHEY, CDR2 SMNVEV (reference sequence). CDR3 length: 14 amino acids. CDR3 sequence reads: CASSSWDSGYEQYF. In DNA form, the CDR3 reads TGTGCCAGCAGTTCCTGGGACAGCGGCTACGAGCAGTACTTC.

The chain has TRBV7-9 and TRBJ1-2, with D possibly being TRBD1 (5 bases). Germline V gene data show CDR1 as SEHNR and CDR2 as FQNEAQ (reference sequence). There are 15 residues in the CDR3. V lost 1 base and J lost 6, with 15 bases in between. The CDR3 region has the DNA TGTGCCAGCAGCTTAGGGGAGGGAGGGGCGAATGGCTACACCTTC. This gives the protein CASSLGEGGANGYTF.

This clone has a handful of counts. The chain is built from TRBV6-2 or TRBV6-3 and TRBJ1-1; tentative D call: TRBD1 (5 bases). V lost 2 bases and J lost 1, with 17 bases in between. The CDR3 length is 17 residues. The germline V gene encodes CDR1 MNHEY and CDR2 SVGEGT. The CDR3 coding sequence is TGTGCCAGCAGTTACGGTTTTCCTGTCAGGGAGAACACTGAAGCTTTCTTT. It translates to CASSYGFPVRENTEAFF.

This rearrangement joins TRBV9 to TRBJ2-7; D gene ambiguous. Germline loops: CDR1 SGDLS, CDR2 YYNGEE. V lost 0 bases to trimming and J lost 5 bases, with 12 bases between them. The CDR3 is made up of 14 amino acids. CDR3 in DNA: TGTGCCAGCAGCGTAGGTACTGAGCAAGACGAGCAGTACGTC. The encoded protein is CASSVGTEQDEQYV.

This clone was counted only a few times. The chain has TRBV27 and TRBJ2-1, with TRBD1 identical over 9 bases. V lost 8 bases and J lost 4; bases outside the gene matches: 6. CDR1 is MNHEY and CDR2 is SMNVEV in the germline V gene (reference sequence). This CDR3 comprises 14 residues. The CDR3 bases are TGTGCCAGCGGTGACAGGGGGATTTACAATGAGCAGTTCTTC. Translating gives CASGDRGIYNEQFF.